The 27 T cell receptor beta chains reported below all come from one sample, sequenced in a study of graft-versus-host responses after intestinal transplantation (dated by TCRdb to about 2021). No antigen has been identified for these receptors. The library was obtained by the immunoSEQ multiplex PCR assay. In its TCRdb copy, this immuneACCESS table keeps in-frame sequences only and misses some clones. Where compared with another copy, unresolved V genes explain less than half of these, and the others have no known cause. The sample has 50,000 or so clones on record, around 90% of them singletons. The ten largest clones represent roughly 2.7% of the sample. The time point label for this specimen denotes: cells obtained before transplantation from donor or recipient. The sequences come from unstimulated CD4+ T cells sorted from spleen or lymph node cells, collected before transplant. The receptors shown here come from a human donor who was the organ donor for an intestinal transplant.

The rearrangement uses TRBV11-3 and TRBJ2-1, with a weak D call TRBD2 (5 bases). Germline V gene data show CDR1 as SGHNT and CDR2 as YENEEA. Trimming removed 0 bases at V and 6 bases at J, with 12 bases between. This CDR3 has 15 residues. The CDR3 here is CASSLEGETGNEQFF. CDR3 DNA: TGTGCCAGCAGCTTAGAGGGAGAGACTGGCAATGAGCAGTTCTTC.

The V gene is TRBV19, the J gene TRBJ1-5; no definite D call. CDR1 and CDR2 (germline): LNHDA, SQIVND (reference sequence). The length of the CDR3 is 15 residues. V lost 3 bases to trimming and J lost 0 bases, with 9 bases between them. In nucleotides, the CDR3 is TGTGCCAGTAGTATTAGGGATAATAGCAATCAGCCCCAGCATTTT. It translates to CASSIRDNSNQPQHF.

The rearrangement joins TRBV6-4 to TRBJ2-5; D remains unclear. The CDR3 extends over 11 amino acids. Germline lookup yields CDR1 MRHNA and CDR2 SNTAGT. Trimming removed 6 bases at V and 2 bases at J, with 4 bases between. The CDR3 loop reads CASSPQETQYF. In nucleotides, the CDR3 is TGTGCCAGCAGCCCTCAAGAGACCCAGTACTTC.

The J gene is TRBJ1-2, the V gene TRBV6-1, with D possibly matching TRBD1 (5 bases). This CDR3 contains 14 residues. The germline V gene encodes CDR1 MNHNS and CDR2 SASEGT. The ends were cut back, 1 base at V and 4 bases at J, with 10 bases in the middle. CDR3 sequence reads: CASSEVTGFYGYTF. CDR3 nucleotide sequence: TGTGCCAGCAGTGAAGTCACAGGCTTCTATGGCTACACCTTC.

This chain links TRBV14 with TRBJ2-5; D perhaps matches TRBD2 (5 bases). Germline CDR1 SGHDN, CDR2 FVKESK. V lost 0 bases to trimming and J lost 11 bases, with 22 bases between them. This CDR3 is built from 16 residues. CDR3 residues: CASSQDYGGWGQEQYF. Written as DNA, the CDR3 is TGTGCCAGCAGCCAAGATTATGGAGGTTGGGGTCAGGAGCAGTACTTC.

The V and J genes are TRBV28 and TRBJ1-5, with a tentative D call TRBD1 (6 bases). Germline lookup yields CDR1 MDHEN and CDR2 SYDVKM. The CDR3 totals 12 residues. Deletions cut 5 bases from V and 6 bases from J, with 8 bases between. The DNA of the CDR3 is TGTGCCAGCAGTAACAGGGTTCAGCCCCAGCATTTT. This encodes CASSNRVQPQHF. The full variable domain, rest sourced from reference TRBV28 and TRBJ1-5, is DVKVTQSSRYLVKRTGEKVFLECVQDMDHENMFWYRQDPGLGLRLIYFSYDVKMKEKGDIPEGYSVSREKKERFSLILESASTNQTSMYLCASSNRVQPQHFGDGTRLSIL.

This sequence joins TRBV29-1 and TRBJ2-1, with D perhaps being TRBD1 or TRBD2 (5 bases each). The CDR3 has 14 amino acids. The V and J ends lost 5 bases and 7 bases respectively, with 18 bases between them. CDR1 and CDR2 from the germline V gene are SQVTM and ANQGSEA. The CDR3 protein is CSVINFQGPNEQFF. CDR3 bases: TGCAGCGTTATAAACTTCCAGGGACCTAATGAGCAGTTCTTC.

The chain couples TRBV30 to TRBJ2-1; TRBD1 aligns across 10 bases. The V and J ends lost 4 bases and 7 bases, in that order; junction bases with no gene match: 10. The CDR3 loop spans 15 amino acids. CDR1 and CDR2 from the germline V gene are GTSNPN and SVGIG (reference sequence). The DNA of the CDR3 is TGTGCCTGGAAAAGACTTAGGACAGGGGGTAATGAGCAGTTCTTC. Translation: CAWKRLRTGGNEQFF.

This clone was picked up one time. The identical CDR3 is also encoded by other nucleotide sequences in the sample. The V call is TRBV7-9, the J call TRBJ1-5; no clear D. V shed 1 base and J shed 7 bases, with 5 bases lying between them. CDR1 is SEHNR and CDR2 is FQNEAQ in the germline V gene (reference sequence). This CDR3 is built from 12 residues. In nucleotides, the CDR3 is TGTGCCAGCAGCTTAGTTGACCAGCCCCAGCATTTT. Translation: CASSLVDQPQHF. The full variable domain, in which reference TRBV7-9 and TRBJ1-5 provide the parts outside the CDR3, is DTGVSQNPRHKITKRGQNVTFRCDPISEHNRLYWYRQTLGQGPEFLTYFQNEAQLEKSRLLSDRFSAERPKGSFSTLEIQRTEQGDSAMYLCASSLVDQPQHFGDGTRLSIL.

This chain joins TRBV27 and TRBJ2-2, with 9 nucleotides matching TRBD2. This CDR3 has 16 residues. Per germline, CDR1 MNHEY and CDR2 SMNVEV (reference sequence). With 3 bases clipped from V and 5 bases from J, the junction kept 7 bases outside the gene matches. The CDR3 DNA reads TGTGCCAGCAGTTTGCAACGGCTAGCGGGAACCGGGGAGCTGTTTTTT. It encodes CASSLQRLAGTGELFF.

The genes are TRBV6-5 and TRBJ2-7, with 7 positions matching TRBD1. CDR1 and CDR2 (germline): MNHEY, SVGAGI. With 2 bases clipped from V and 2 bases from J, the junction kept 9 bases outside the gene matches. The CDR3 is 16 amino acids. The CDR3 sequence is CASSYLSTGFPYEQYF. The CDR3 coding sequence is TGTGCCAGCAGTTACCTCTCGACAGGGTTTCCCTACGAGCAGTACTTC.

This clone showed up just once. The rearrangement uses TRBV6-5 and TRBJ2-7; a weak D match, TRBD2 (5 bases). V lost 4 bases, J lost 0 bases, and 10 bases lay in between. The V gene's germline CDR1 is MNHEY and CDR2 SVGAGI. The CDR3 runs to 14 residues. CDR3 protein: CASSLTGSSYEQYF. CDR3 DNA sequence: TGTGCCAGCAGTTTAACGGGGAGCTCCTACGAGCAGTACTTC.

The CDR3 loop reads CASSPRASGSIYTQYF. Written as DNA, the CDR3 is TGTGCCAGTAGTCCCCGGGCTAGCGGGAGTATATATACGCAGTATTTT. The rearrangement links TRBV19 to TRBJ2-3; 10 bases match TRBD2. The germline CDR1 and CDR2 sequences are LNHDA and SQIVND (reference sequence). The CDR3 sequence is 16 residues long. Unmatched junction bases numbered 12, after V lost 5 bases and J lost 7 bases.

This sequence joins TRBV5-1 and TRBJ2-3; D unresolved. Between the trimmed V and J ends, which lost 0 bases and 3 bases, there was a span of 14 bases. The CDR3 sequence is 16 residues long. Germline CDR1 is SGHRS and CDR2 is YFSETQ. Here the CDR3 DNA reads TGCGCCAGCAGCTTGGCCGGTGGGGAAGGTACAGATACGCAGTATTTT. This translates into CASSLAGGEGTDTQYF.

The V call is TRBV10-3, the J call TRBJ2-2, with 7 bases matching TRBD2. Per the germline V gene, CDR1 is ENHRY and CDR2 is SYGVKD. V shed 3 bases and J 3 bases; nucleotides not matched to a gene: 4. The CDR3 extends over 15 amino acids. The CDR3 spells CAISDQGGYTGELFF. CDR3 nucleotides: TGTGCCATCAGTGACCAGGGAGGGTACACCGGGGAGCTGTTTTTT.

V usage is TRBV7-2 and J usage is TRBJ1-5; 10 bases are shared with TRBD1. The CDR3 extends over 14 amino acids. The V gene's germline CDR1 is SGHTA and CDR2 FQGNSA. The ends lost 4 bases at V and 4 bases at J; junction bases unmatched: 1. The DNA of the CDR3 is TGTGCCAGCAGCTGGACAGGGGGTAATCAGCCCCAGCATTTT. Translated: CASSWTGGNQPQHF. The whole variable domain, remainder taken from reference TRBV7-2 and TRBJ1-5, is GAGVSQSPSNKVTEKGKDVELRCDPISGHTALYWYRQSLGQGLEFLIYFQGNSAPDKSGLPSDRFSAERTGGSVSTLTIQRTQQEDSAVYLCASSWTGGNQPQHFGDGTRLSIL.

Remarks on this clone: Relative to the germline gene, one junction end is altered; a read error may explain this. The sample holds other DNA sequences that translate to the same CDR3. The chain links TRBV7-9 to TRBJ2-6; 9 bases are shared with TRBD1. CDR3 size: 18 residues. CDR1 and CDR2 (germline): SEHNR, FQNEAQ (reference sequence). In DNA form, the CDR3 reads TGTGCCAGCAGCATAGGACAGGGGCGGGTCTCTGGGGCCAACGTCCTGACCTTC. Encoded protein: CASSIGQGRVSGANVLTF.

This clone was found once. The chain is built from TRBV28 and TRBJ1-6; 10 bases fit TRBD1. J gave up 7 bases and V 6 bases, and 6 bases lay outside the gene matches. CDR3 length: 15 residues. Per the germline V gene, CDR1 is MDHEN and CDR2 is SYDVKM. The CDR3 is CASSRGDRGNSPLHF. CDR3 DNA sequence: TGTGCCAGCAGCCGCGGGGACAGGGGAAATTCACCCCTCCACTTT.

This clone was seen just once. The chain has TRBV28 and TRBJ2-7, with D possibly matching TRBD2 (6 bases). CDR1 MDHEN and CDR2 SYDVKM come from the germline V gene. V lost 3 bases, J lost 2 bases, and 11 bases lay in between. The CDR3 loop spans 14 amino acids. CDR3 in amino acids: CASSFYGSAYEQYF. The DNA for the CDR3 is TGTGCCAGCAGTTTTTACGGGAGCGCCTACGAGCAGTACTTC.

The chain carries TRBV4-2 and TRBJ2-3; a possible D gene is TRBD1 (6 bases). Per the germline V gene, CDR1 is LGHNA and CDR2 is YNFKEQ. The CDR3 has 16 residues. V lost 0 bases and J 0 bases, leaving 10 bases between the germline ends. As DNA, the CDR3 is TGTGCCAGCAGCCAAGAGGGGGCTGGAAGCACAGATACGCAGTATTTT. This sequence encodes CASSQEGAGSTDTQYF.

The genes are TRBV28 and TRBJ2-5; 7 bases agree with TRBD1. Trimming removed 7 bases from V and 2 bases from J; junction bases left unmatched: 7. Germline CDR1 is MDHEN and CDR2 is SYDVKM. This CDR3 region has 14 residues. Here the CDR3 reads CASTGGSFQETQYF. For the CDR3, the DNA is TGTGCCAGCACAGGGGGAAGTTTTCAAGAGACCCAGTACTTC.

CDR3 loop: CASSLTSGSGELFF. In DNA form, the CDR3 reads TGTGCCAGCAGCTTGACTAGCGGGAGCGGGGAGCTGTTTTTT. V usage is TRBV7-2 and J usage is TRBJ2-2, with 12 bases fitting TRBD2. This CDR3 has 14 residues. CDR1 SGHTA and CDR2 FQGNSA come from the germline V gene. J gave up 7 bases and V 3 bases, and 0 bases lay outside the gene matches.

This rearrangement joins TRBV5-4 to TRBJ2-5; a possible D gene is TRBD2 (6 bases). The CDR3 is made up of 14 amino acids. Trimming left V 4 bases short and J 5 bases short, with 15 bases between. Germline V gene lookup returns CDR1 SGHNT and CDR2 YYREEE (reference sequence). In nucleotides, the CDR3 is TGTGCCAGCAGCCTACAAGGTGGGGGGGAGACCCAGTACTTC. Translation gives CASSLQGGGETQYF.

The chain combines TRBV11-3 with TRBJ2-3, with D possibly called TRBD1 or TRBD2 (5 bases each). Germline CDR1 and CDR2: SGHNT and YENEEA. CDR3 length: 15 amino acids. V lost 5 bases and J 1 base, leaving 13 bases between the germline ends. The CDR3 DNA reads TGTGCCAGCAGCGGGGGTTGGGAAGGCACAGATACGCAGTATTTT. Residues: CASSGGWEGTDTQYF.

The chain links TRBV4-2 to TRBJ2-7, with 10 bases matching TRBD2. Germline V gives CDR1 LGHNA, CDR2 YNFKEQ. This CDR3 is 15 amino acids long. After removal of 2 bases from V and 5 bases from J, the junction contained 6 bases not matched to a gene. In DNA form, the CDR3 reads TGTGCCAGCAGCCAATCACGGACTAGCGGAGACGAGCAGTACTTC. It specifies CASSQSRTSGDEQYF.

The chain joins TRBV19 to TRBJ2-3, with 7 positions matching TRBD2. Germline V gene lookup returns CDR1 LNHDA and CDR2 SQIVND (reference sequence). This CDR3 is built from 15 residues. With 3 bases clipped from V and 1 base from J, the junction kept 4 bases outside the gene matches. CDR3 region: CASSIRAGRTDTQYF. CDR3 in DNA: TGTGCCAGTAGTATCCGAGCGGGACGCACAGATACGCAGTATTTT.

The chain joins TRBV19 to TRBJ2-5; TRBD1 is a possible D gene (6 bases). Looked up from germline, CDR1 is LNHDA and CDR2 is SQIVND (reference sequence). The CDR3 extends over 13 amino acids. V gave up 0 bases and J gave up 4 bases, with 6 bases separating them. The CDR3 sequence: CASSIDRGETQYF. DNA for the CDR3: TGTGCCAGTAGTATAGACAGGGGAGAGACCCAGTACTTC.